This entry concerns a single T cell receptor (beta chain). Its antigen is unknown. This entry is derived from a study of glioma-infiltrating T cells after dendritic cell vaccination. Study summary: Patients had newly diagnosed or recurrent glioblastoma and received dendritic cell vaccines. At biweekly intervals, patients got three intradermal dendritic cell vaccine injections.

Study-wide findings and caveats: Higher TCR clonality did not directly relate to longer survival.

Primers: 60 V beta forward and 13 J beta reverse. Sequencing was performed with immunoSEQ multiplex PCR; in TCRdb, only in-frame clones are kept and a portion is missing. Among approximately 85,000 clones listed, about 85% were seen once. Noted time point: after dendritic cell vaccination, including at tumor progression/relapse. CDR1 and CDR2 from the germline V gene are SGHTS and YDEGEE. Trimming took 2 bases from V and 6 from J, leaving 13 bases between them. The CDR3 totals 14 residues. Sequenced material: blood, taken after dendritic cell vaccination. The chain recombines TRBV5-8 with TRBJ2-3; D perhaps matches TRBD2 (5 bases). This clonotype originated in a human donor with glioblastoma. CDR3 amino acids: CASSLAAIWDTQYF. In DNA form, the CDR3 reads TGTGCCAGCAGCTTAGCGGCCATTTGGGATACGCAGTATTTT.